The entry below gives a single T cell receptor beta chain sequence along with its context. Time point here: cycle 4 day 1 (C4D1), after 6 weeks of nivolumab. Every patient was affected by relapse after autologous stem cell transplantation, while exposure to brentuximab vedotin was not uniform. Magnetic depletion of unwanted cells isolated CD4+ T cells from thawed PBMCs. This record belongs to a study of PD-1 blockade in classical Hodgkin lymphoma. Clones were sequenced by immunoSEQ multiplex PCR, and TCRdb holds only the in-frame ones, with some missing. Here the sample spans 10,000 to 15,000 clones, roughly 80% being singletons. This CDR3 is 11 amino acids long. The V gene lost 2 bases and the J gene lost 9 bases, with 7 bases spanning the gap.

This clonotype was obtained from a human donor with classical Hodgkin lymphoma. V gene TRBV6-7 combines with J gene TRBJ1-2; D is perhaps TRBD1 (5 bases). TRBV6-7 is sorted into the ORF group, with uncertain function. Source: CD4+ T cells from blood, taken before the fourth cycle of nivolumab. The CDR3 sequence is CASSYGARYTF. CDR3 nucleotides: TGTGCCAGCAGTTACGGGGCCCGCTACACCTTC.